This T cell receptor (beta chain) was recorded in a study of Graves' ophthalmopathy and Graves' hyperthyroidism. Uncontrolled infections, other autoimmune diseases, pregnancy or lactation barred patients from enrollment. This clonotype has just one count. RNA served as the template for amplifying TCR beta CDR3 regions. RT-PCR in the first round used HTBI primers; a second-round multiplex PCR followed. TCRdb reprocessed the multiplex PCR reads via MiXCR and lists one record per CDR3 protein. The sample includes a few hundred thousand distinct CDR3 sequences, under 20% seen only once; the top ten take roughly an eighth. Sequenced input: peripheral blood. The receptor's source is an adult man with Graves' ophthalmopathy.

The CDR3 DNA sequence: TGTGCCAGCAGCCTTGGGACCGGGACAGGGGCCTACGAGCAGTACTTC. It codes for CASSLGTGTGAYEQYF. The chain combines TRBV6-1 with TRBJ2-7; 10 nucleotides agree with TRBD1. Trimming at V came to 6 bases and at J to 2 bases, leaving 10 bases not matched to a gene. The CDR3 is 16 amino acids. From germline, CDR1 is MNHNS and CDR2 SASEGT.